The sample holds a few counts of the clone carrying this T cell receptor (beta chain). This sample also contains other DNA sequences that code for the same CDR3. PCR was performed using 60 Vbeta and 13 Jbeta primers. Libraries were prepared by immunoSEQ multiplex PCR; TCRdb keeps only in-frame clonotypes and omits some of them. The sample records roughly 130,000 clones, under 85% being singletons. Looked up from germline, CDR1 is LNHDA and CDR2 is SQIVND (reference sequence). V was clipped by 7 bases and J by 0 bases; unmatched bases: 4. The CDR3 runs 14 residues. The sample belongs to a study of cytomegalovirus exposure and HLA in healthy donors.

This TCR came from a man between 18 and 29 years old in good health and CMV-seronegative. V is TRBV19 and J is TRBJ1-1; the match to TRBD1 covers 8 bases. Sequencing used PBMCs. CDR3 in DNA: TGTGCCAGTACTCCGGGACAGGTGAACACTGAAGCTTTCTTT. Encoded protein: CASTPGQVNTEAFF. Variable domain in full (rest from reference TRBV19 and TRBJ1-1): DGGITQSPKYLFRKEGQNVTLSCEQNLNHDAMYWYRQDPGQGLRLIYYSQIVNDFQKGDIAEGYSVSREKKESFPLTVTSAQKNPTAFYLCASTPGQVNTEAFFGQGTRLTVV.